This TCR beta chain comes out of a study of lymphopenia after photon versus proton radiotherapy. The data were produced by immunoSEQ multiplex PCR, yet TCRdb's version contains in-frame clones alone and is incomplete. The repertoire holds roughly 30,000 clones, with approximately 90% as singletons. This clone was counted once. Its cognate antigen is unknown. Whole-study findings and limits: Under photons, naive T cells and diversity fell while effector/memory populations rose.

The sequences come from peripheral blood, collected from a patient treated with proton-based radiotherapy. This receptor was taken from a woman aged 55-69 years with cholangiocarcinoma. Some clones in this sample may be carry-over from other donors' samples.

For the CDR3, the DNA is TGTGCCAGCAGCTTAGTAGCGTTTATTCAGCCCCAGCATTTT. It encodes CASSLVAFIQPQHF. V is TRBV7-8 and J is TRBJ1-5; D is undetermined. Germline lookup yields CDR1 SGHVS and CDR2 FQNEAQ. V was trimmed by 1 base and J by 6 bases, leaving 10 bases between them. The CDR3 runs to 14 residues.